Listed below are T cell receptor beta chains from one sample, sequenced in a study of response to subunit inactivated influenza vaccine. TCRdb ran MiXCR on the RT-PCR reads and lists one entry per CDR3 protein. The table includes over 400,000 distinct CDR3 sequences, approximately 11% detected once. Material: PBMCs from blood, obtained 35 to 45 days after vaccination. The source is a man aged 50 to 59 who received an inactivated influenza vaccine. CDR3s include the opening cysteine and the closing phenylalanine or tryptophan. The order of the fields is clone size, V gene, D gene, J gene, CDR3 protein, CDR3 DNA. A D gene is named only where the DNA matches it firmly. Clone size is shown for a subset of rows, as once, few, many or a class of expanded clone.

>NA|TRBV29-1|TRBD2|TRBJ2-4
CSVEVRGLAGVAKNIQYF
TGCAGCGTTGAAGTACGCGGACTAGCGGGGGTAGCCAAAAACATTCAGTACTTC
>NA|TRBV11-1|NA|TRBJ1-1
CASSSRRGAGRWGTEAFF
TGTGCCAGCAGTTCCAGAAGGGGGGCAGGGCGCTGGGGCACTGAAGCTTTCTTT
>many|TRBV29-1|TRBD1|TRBJ2-7
CSVEFDRGHEQYF
TGCAGCGTTGAATTCGACAGGGGGCACGAGCAGTACTTC
>many|TRBV5-1|NA|TRBJ2-2
CASSLVPGHLGRTGELFF
TGCGCCAGCAGCTTGGTTCCCGGACACCTGGGAAGGACCGGGGAGCTGTTTTTT
>NA|TRBV7-2|NA|TRBJ2-1
CASSLARDYNEQFF
TGTGCCAGCAGCTTAGCGCGTGACTACAATGAGCAGTTCTTC
>NA|TRBV6-5|NA|TRBJ1-1
CASSYPVEGTEAFF
TGTGCCAGCAGTTACCCAGTGGAAGGCACTGAAGCTTTCTTT
>few|TRBV12-3/TRBV12-4|TRBD1|TRBJ1-1
CASSVRTGMNTEAFF
TGTGCCAGCAGTGTCCGGACAGGGATGAACACTGAAGCTTTCTTT
>few|TRBV10-3|TRBD2|TRBJ2-1
CAIRSGSSYNEQFF
TGTGCCATCAGGAGCGGGAGCTCCTACAATGAGCAGTTCTTC
>few|TRBV12-3/TRBV12-4|NA|TRBJ2-7
CASSFSRSYEQYF
TGTGCCAGCAGTTTTTCTCGCTCCTACGAGCAGTACTTC
>NA|TRBV12-3/TRBV12-4|TRBD1|TRBJ1-5
CASSFGTGINQPQHF
TGTGCCAGCAGTTTTGGGACAGGGATCAATCAGCCCCAGCATTTT
>few|TRBV28|TRBD2|TRBJ2-3
CASNIGGATDTQYF
TGTGCCAGCAATATCGGGGGGGCCACAGATACGCAGTATTTT
>NA|TRBV7-3|NA|TRBJ2-1
CASSLTGSSSRNEQFF
TGTGCCAGCAGCTTAACTGGTAGTTCGTCTCGCAATGAGCAGTTCTTC
>few|TRBV20-1|TRBD1|TRBJ1-2
CSATQGAGDGYTF
TGCAGTGCTACACAGGGGGCGGGGGATGGCTACACCTTC
>many|TRBV4-3|NA|TRBJ2-7
CASSRYQGVYEQYF
TGCGCCAGCAGCCGGTATCAGGGAGTCTACGAGCAGTACTTC